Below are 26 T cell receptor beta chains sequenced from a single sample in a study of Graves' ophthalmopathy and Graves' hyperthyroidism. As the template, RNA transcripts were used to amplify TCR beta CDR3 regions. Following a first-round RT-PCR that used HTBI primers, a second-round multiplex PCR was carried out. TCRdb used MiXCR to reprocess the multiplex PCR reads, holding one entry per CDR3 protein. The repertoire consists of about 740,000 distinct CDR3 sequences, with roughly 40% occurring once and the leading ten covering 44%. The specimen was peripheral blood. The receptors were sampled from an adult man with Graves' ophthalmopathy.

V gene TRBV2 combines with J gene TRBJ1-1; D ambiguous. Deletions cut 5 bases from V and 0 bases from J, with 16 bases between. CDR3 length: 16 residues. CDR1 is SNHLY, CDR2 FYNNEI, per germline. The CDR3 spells CASSYSNVALNTEAFF. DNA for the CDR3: TGTGCCAGCAGTTACTCGAATGTCGCCCTGAACACTGAAGCTTTCTTT.

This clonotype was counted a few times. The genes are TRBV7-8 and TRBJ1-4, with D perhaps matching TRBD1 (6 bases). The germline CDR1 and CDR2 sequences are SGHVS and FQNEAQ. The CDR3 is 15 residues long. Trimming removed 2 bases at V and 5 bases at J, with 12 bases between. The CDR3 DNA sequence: TGTGCCAGCAGCTTATTGAGGGGGGAGAATGAAAAACTGTTTTTT. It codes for CASSLLRGENEKLFF.

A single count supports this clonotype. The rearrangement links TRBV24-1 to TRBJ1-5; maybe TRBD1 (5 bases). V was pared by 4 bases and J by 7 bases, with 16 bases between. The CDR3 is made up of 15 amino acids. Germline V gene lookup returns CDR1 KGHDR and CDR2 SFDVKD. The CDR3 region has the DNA TGTGCCACCAGTGAAGACGGGGGTAGGGGCCAGCCCCAGCATTTT. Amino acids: CATSEDGGRGQPQHF.

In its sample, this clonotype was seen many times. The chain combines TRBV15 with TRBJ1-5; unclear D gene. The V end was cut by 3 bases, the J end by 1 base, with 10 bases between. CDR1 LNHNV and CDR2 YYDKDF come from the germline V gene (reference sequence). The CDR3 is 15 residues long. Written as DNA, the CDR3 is TGTGCCACCAGCAGGGATGGCTCCAGCAATCAGCCCCAGCATTTT. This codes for CATSRDGSSNQPQHF.

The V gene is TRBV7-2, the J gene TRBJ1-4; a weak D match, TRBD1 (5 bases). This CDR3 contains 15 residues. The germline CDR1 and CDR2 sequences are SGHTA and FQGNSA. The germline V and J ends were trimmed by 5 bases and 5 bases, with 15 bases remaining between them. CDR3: CASSPSPGLNEKLFF. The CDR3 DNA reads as TGTGCCAGCAGCCCGTCGCCGGGACTCAATGAAAAACTGTTTTTT. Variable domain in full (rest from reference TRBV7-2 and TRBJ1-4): GAGVSQSPSNKVTEKGKDVELRCDPISGHTALYWYRQSLGQGLEFLIYFQGNSAPDKSGLPSDRFSAERTGGSVSTLTIQRTQQEDSAVYLCASSPSPGLNEKLFFGSGTQLSVL.

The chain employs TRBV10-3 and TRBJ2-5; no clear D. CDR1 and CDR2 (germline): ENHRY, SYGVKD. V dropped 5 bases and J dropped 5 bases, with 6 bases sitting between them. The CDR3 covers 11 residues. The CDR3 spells CAISRRETQYF. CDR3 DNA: TGTGCCATCAGTCGGCGGGAGACCCAGTACTTC.

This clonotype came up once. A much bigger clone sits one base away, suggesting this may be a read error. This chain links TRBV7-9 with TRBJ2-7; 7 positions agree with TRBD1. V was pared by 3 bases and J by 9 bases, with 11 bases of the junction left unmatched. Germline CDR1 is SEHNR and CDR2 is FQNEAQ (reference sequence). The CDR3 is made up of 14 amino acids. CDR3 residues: CASSLKQGSHGQYF. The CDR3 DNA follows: TGTGCCAGCAGCTTGAAACAGGGGTCCCACGGGCAGTACTTC.

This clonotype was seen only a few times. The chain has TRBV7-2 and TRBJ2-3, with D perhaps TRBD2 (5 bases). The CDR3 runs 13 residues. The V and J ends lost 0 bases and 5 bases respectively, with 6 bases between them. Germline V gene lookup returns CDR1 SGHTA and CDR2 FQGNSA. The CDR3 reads CASSLAGLDTQYF. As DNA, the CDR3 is TGTGCCAGCAGCTTAGCAGGACTAGATACGCAGTATTTT. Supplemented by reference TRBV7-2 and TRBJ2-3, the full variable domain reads GAGVSQSPSNKVTEKGKDVELRCDPISGHTALYWYRQSLGQGLEFLIYFQGNSAPDKSGLPSDRFSAERTGGSVSTLTIQRTQQEDSAVYLCASSLAGLDTQYFGPGTRLTVL.

In nucleotides, the CDR3 is TGCAGCGTTGAAGATTGGCAGGGGGCCTACGAGCAGTACTTC. Translation: CSVEDWQGAYEQYF. The V gene is TRBV29-1, the J gene TRBJ2-7; 7 bases are a match to TRBD1. V trimming: 0 bases; J trimming: 2 bases; junction bases outside the gene matches: 4. The CDR3 is 14 residues long. Looked up from germline, CDR1 is SQVTM and CDR2 is ANQGSEA.

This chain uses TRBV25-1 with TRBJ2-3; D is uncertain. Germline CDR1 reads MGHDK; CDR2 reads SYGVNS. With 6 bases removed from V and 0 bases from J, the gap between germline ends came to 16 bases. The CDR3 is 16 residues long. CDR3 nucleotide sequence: TGTGCCAGCAGAGGTTTACAGTTTTCTAGCACAGATACGCAGTATTTT. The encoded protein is CASRGLQFSSTDTQYF.

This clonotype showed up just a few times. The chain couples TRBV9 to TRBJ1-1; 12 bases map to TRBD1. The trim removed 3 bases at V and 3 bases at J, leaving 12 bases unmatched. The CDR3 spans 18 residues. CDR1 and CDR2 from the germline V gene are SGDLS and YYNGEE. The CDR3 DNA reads TGTGCCAGCAGCGGAAGACGGGACAGGGGGCTACGGGACACTGAAGCTTTCTTT. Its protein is CASSGRRDRGLRDTEAFF.

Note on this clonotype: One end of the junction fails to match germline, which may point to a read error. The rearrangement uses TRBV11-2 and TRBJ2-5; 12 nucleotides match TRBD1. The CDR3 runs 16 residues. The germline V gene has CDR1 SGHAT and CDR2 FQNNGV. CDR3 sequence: CASSQDGTGGWETQYF. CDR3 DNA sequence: TGCGCCAGCAGCCAGGACGGGACAGGGGGCTGGGAGACCCAGTACTTC.

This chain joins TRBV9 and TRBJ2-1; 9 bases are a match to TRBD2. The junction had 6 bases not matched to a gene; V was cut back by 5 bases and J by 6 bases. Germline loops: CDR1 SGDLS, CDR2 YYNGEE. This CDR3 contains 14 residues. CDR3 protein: CASSTGTSINEQFF. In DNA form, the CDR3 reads TGTGCCAGCAGTACCGGGACTAGCATCAATGAGCAGTTCTTC.

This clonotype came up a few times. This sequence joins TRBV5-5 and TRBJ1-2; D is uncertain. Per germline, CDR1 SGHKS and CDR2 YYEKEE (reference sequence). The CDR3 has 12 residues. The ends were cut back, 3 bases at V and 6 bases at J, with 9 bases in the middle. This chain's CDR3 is CASSWIRDGYTF. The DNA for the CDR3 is TGTGCCAGCAGCTGGATCCGCGATGGCTACACCTTC.

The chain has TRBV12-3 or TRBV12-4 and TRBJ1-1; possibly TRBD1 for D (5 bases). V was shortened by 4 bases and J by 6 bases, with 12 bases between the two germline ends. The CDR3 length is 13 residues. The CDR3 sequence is CASSSGRGAEAFF. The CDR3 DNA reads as TGTGCCAGCAGTTCGGGACGGGGAGCTGAAGCTTTCTTT.

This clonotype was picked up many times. The CDR3 coding sequence is TGCAGCGTTGAAGATAGGAGGACCGACTCCTACGAGCAGTACTTC. Translating gives CSVEDRRTDSYEQYF. The rearrangement uses TRBV29-1 and TRBJ2-7; D might be TRBD2 (5 bases). Germline loops: CDR1 SQVTM, CDR2 ANQGSEA. This CDR3 is 15 amino acids long. Trimming pared 0 bases from V and 0 bases from J, leaving 12 bases between.

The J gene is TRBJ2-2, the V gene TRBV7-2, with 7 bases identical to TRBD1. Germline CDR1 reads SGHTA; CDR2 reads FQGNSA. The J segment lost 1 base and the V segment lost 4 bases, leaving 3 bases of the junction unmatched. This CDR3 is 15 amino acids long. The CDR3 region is CASSSTGVNTGELFF. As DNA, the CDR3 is TGTGCCAGCAGCTCCACAGGGGTGAACACCGGGGAGCTGTTTTTT.

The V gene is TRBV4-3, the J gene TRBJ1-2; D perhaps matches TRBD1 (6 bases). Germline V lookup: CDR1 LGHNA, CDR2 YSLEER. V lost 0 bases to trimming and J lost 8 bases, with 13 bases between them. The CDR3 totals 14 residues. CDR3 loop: CASSQDAKGGGYTF. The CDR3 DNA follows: TGCGCCAGCAGCCAAGACGCCAAGGGGGGGGGCTACACCTTC.

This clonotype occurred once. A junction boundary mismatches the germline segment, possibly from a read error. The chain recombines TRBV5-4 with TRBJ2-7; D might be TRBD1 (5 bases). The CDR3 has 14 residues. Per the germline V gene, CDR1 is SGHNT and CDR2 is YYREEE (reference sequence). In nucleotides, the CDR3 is TGCGCCAGCAGCCACGGCAGGGTTTCCTACGAGCAGTACTTC. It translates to CASSHGRVSYEQYF.

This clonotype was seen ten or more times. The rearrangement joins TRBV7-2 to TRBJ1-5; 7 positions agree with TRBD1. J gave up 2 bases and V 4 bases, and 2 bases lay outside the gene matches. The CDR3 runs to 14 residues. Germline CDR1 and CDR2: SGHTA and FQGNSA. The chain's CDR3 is CASSWGTGNQPQHF. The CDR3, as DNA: TGTGCCAGCAGCTGGGGGACAGGCAATCAGCCCCAGCATTTT.

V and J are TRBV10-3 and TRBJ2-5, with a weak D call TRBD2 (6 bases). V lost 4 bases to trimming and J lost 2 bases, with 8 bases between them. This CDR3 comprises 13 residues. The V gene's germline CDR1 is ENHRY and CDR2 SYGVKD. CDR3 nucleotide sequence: TGTGCCATCAGTGGGACTACACAAGAGACCCAGTACTTC. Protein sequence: CAISGTTQETQYF.

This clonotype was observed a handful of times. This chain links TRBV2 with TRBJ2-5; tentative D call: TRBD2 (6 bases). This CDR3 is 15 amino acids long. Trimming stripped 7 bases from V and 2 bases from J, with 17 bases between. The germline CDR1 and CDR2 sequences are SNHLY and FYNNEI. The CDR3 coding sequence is TGTGCCAGCAATAGAAAGGACTACCAACAAGAGACCCAGTACTTC. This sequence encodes CASNRKDYQQETQYF.

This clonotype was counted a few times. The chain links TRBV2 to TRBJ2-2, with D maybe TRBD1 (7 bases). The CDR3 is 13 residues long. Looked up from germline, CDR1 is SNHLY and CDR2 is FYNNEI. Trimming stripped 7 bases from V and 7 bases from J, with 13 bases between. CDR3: CASTIQGGGELFF. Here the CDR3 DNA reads TGTGCCAGCACCATCCAGGGGGGCGGGGAGCTGTTTTTT.

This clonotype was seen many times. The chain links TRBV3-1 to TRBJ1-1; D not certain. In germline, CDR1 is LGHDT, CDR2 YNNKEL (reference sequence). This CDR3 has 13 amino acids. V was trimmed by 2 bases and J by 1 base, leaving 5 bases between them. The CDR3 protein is CASSQSENTEAFF. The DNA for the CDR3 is TGTGCCAGCAGCCAATCCGAGAACACTGAAGCTTTCTTT.

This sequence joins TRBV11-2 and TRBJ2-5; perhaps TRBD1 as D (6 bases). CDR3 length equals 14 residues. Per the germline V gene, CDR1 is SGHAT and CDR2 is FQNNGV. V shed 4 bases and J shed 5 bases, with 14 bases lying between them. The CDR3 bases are TGTGCCAGCAGCTACGCAGGGGTTTTGGAGACCCAGTACTTC. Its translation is CASSYAGVLETQYF.

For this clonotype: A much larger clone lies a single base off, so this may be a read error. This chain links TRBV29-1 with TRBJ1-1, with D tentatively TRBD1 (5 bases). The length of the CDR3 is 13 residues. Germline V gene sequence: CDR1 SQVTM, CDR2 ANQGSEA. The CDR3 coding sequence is TGCAGCGTTGACTTGGGGGTAGGTACTGAAGCTTCCTTT. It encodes CSVDLGVGTEASF.